This T cell receptor (beta chain) originates from a study of radiotherapy plus CTLA-4 blockade in lung cancer. Losses at the gene ends were 4 bases for V and 4 bases for J; bases not matched to a gene: 8. From germline, CDR1 is SGHKS and CDR2 YYEKEE (reference sequence). CDR3 size: 16 residues. Some clones are missing from TCRdb's copy, which holds only in-frame ones; the method was immunoSEQ multiplex PCR. The sample has roughly 97,000 clones, approximately 74% seen once. The TCR originated in a human donor with non-small cell lung cancer who had a partial response to radiotherapy plus ipilimumab. Some clones in this sample may be carry-over from other donors' samples. The genes are TRBV5-5 and TRBJ2-2; TRBD1 aligns across 9 bases. The material sequenced was peripheral blood, taken from a patient treated with radiotherapy plus ipilimumab. The CDR3 spells CASSGPGQGVTGELFF. In nucleotides, the CDR3 is TGTGCCAGCAGCGGACCGGGACAGGGAGTCACCGGGGAGCTGTTTTTT.